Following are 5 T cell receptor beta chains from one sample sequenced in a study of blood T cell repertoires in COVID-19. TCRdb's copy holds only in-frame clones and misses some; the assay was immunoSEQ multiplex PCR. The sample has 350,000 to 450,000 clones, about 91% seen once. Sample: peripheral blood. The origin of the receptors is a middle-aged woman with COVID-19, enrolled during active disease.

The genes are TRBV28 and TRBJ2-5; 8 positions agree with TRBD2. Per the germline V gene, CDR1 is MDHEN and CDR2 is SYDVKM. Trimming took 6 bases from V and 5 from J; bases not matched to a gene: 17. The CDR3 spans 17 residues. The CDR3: CASRHSGIPPQRETQYF. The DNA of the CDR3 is TGTGCCAGCAGGCATAGCGGGATTCCACCCCAAAGGGAGACCCAGTACTTC.

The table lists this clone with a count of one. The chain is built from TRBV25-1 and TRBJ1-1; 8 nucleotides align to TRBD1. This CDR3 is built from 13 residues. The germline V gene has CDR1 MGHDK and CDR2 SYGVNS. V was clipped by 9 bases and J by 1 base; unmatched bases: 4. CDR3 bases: TGTGCCAGTACAGGGGGACCGAACACTGAAGCTTTCTTT. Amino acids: CASTGGPNTEAFF. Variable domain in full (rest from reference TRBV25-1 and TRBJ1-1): EADIYQTPRYLVIGTGKKITLECSQTMGHDKMYWYQQDPGMELHLIHYSYGVNSTEKGDLSSESTVSRIRTEHFPLTLESARPSHTSQYLCASTGGPNTEAFFGQGTRLTVV.

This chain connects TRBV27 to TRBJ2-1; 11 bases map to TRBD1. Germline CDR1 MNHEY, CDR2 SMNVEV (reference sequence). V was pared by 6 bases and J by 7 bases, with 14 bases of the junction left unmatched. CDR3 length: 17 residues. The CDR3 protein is CASSHGAGTGGINEQFF. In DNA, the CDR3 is TGTGCCAGCAGCCATGGGGCCGGGACAGGGGGGATAAATGAGCAGTTCTTC.

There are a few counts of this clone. CDR3 residues: CASTLAGTGVEAFF. The CDR3 DNA sequence: TGTGCCAGTACCTTGGCCGGGACAGGGGTTGAAGCTTTCTTT. The chain uses TRBV19 and TRBJ1-1; 10 bases line up with TRBD1. The CDR3 runs to 14 residues. CDR1 and CDR2 (germline): LNHDA, SQIVND (reference sequence). The V gene end was trimmed by 7 bases and the J gene end by 7 bases; junction bases not matched to a gene: 9.

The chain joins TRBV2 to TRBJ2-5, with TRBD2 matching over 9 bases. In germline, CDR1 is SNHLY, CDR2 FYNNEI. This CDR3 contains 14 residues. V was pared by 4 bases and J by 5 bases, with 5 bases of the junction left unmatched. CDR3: CASSAWTSEETQYF. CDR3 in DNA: TGTGCCAGCAGTGCTTGGACTAGCGAGGAGACCCAGTACTTC.